This entry describes one TCR beta chain. Germline V CDR1 and CDR2: LNHDA, SQIVND (reference sequence). The CDR3 contains 12 residues. Trimming left V 5 bases short and J 4 bases short, with 9 bases between. Authors' data handling: Estimation of nucleated cell counts relied on the amplification of reference gene primers. The repertoire was sequenced with immunoSEQ multiplex PCR; TCRdb's copy has only in-frame clones and lacks some. V and J calls and clone size come straight from that table; D and trimming were deduced from the DNA. The sample includes 250,000 to 300,000 clones, around nine tenths of them seen just once. This record belongs to a study of blood T cell repertoires in COVID-19. Study background: Sample material is recorded as cDNA or gDNA derived from T cells, B-cell-depleted T cells, or PBMCs.

Cohorts were based on clinical histories the participants reported. Donors in Cohort 3 who had recovered were those with two negative PCRs, healthcare professional clearance, or resolution of their symptoms. Specimen: PBMCs or T cells enriched from blood (not recorded which). The receptor comes from a man in his forties who had recovered from COVID-19. V is TRBV19 and J is TRBJ2-7; D remains ambiguous. The CDR3 is CASSPGGYEQYF. CDR3 nucleotides: TGTGCCAGTAGTCCGGGTGGATACGAGCAGTACTTC.